A single T cell receptor beta chain is shown here with its context. Its antigen remains unidentified. Profiled with immunoSEQ multiplex PCR; TCRdb holds only in-frame clones, not every one. The top ten clones hold around 1% of a sample with over 100,000 clones, about nine tenths of them seen once. The record originates from a study of T cell responses to AZD1222 COVID-19 vaccine. Findings of the study overall: Nearly half of the spike-specific TCRs reportedly recognize variant regions that carry no mutations. Spike-spanning, vaccine-associated CD4 TCRs were dominant at 160-218 and 743-854. Vaccination with two AZD1222 doses was followed by a rise in Spike-specific TCR breadth and depth.

The CDR3 covers 14 residues. Trimming stripped 2 bases from V and 0 bases from J, with 5 bases between. Germline values: CDR1 SGDLS, CDR2 YYNGEE. Second doses were pooled across both intervals (about 4 or about 12 weeks). The input for sequencing was peripheral blood, taken 28 days after the second AZD1222 dose. This rearrangement joins TRBV9 to TRBJ1-4; D is unclear. The TCR was taken from an adult who received the AZD1222 COVID-19 vaccine. The CDR3 region has the DNA TGTGCCAGCAGCGTGGGAACAACTAATGAAAAACTGTTTTTT. This codes for CASSVGTTNEKLFF.